What follows are 27 T cell receptor beta chains derived from one specimen sequenced in a study of blood T cell repertoires in COVID-19. The assay was immunoSEQ multiplex PCR, and TCRdb's table has in-frame clones only and misses some. The table records over 200,000 clones, 75% to 90% of them present only once. Input material: peripheral blood. These TCRs come from a human donor in a cohort sampled during active COVID-19.

The chain has TRBV7-2 and TRBJ1-4, with D unclear. Germline lookup yields CDR1 SGHTA and CDR2 FQGNSA. Trimming shortened V by 1 base and J by 3 bases, and 9 bases separated the two germline ends. There are 15 residues in the CDR3. The CDR3 protein is CASSLVGGANEKLFF. The CDR3 nucleotides read TGTGCCAGCAGCTTAGTAGGCGGGGCTAATGAAAAACTGTTTTTT.

The chain recombines TRBV19 with TRBJ1-4; no reliable D call. Deletions cut 3 bases from V and 7 bases from J, with 9 bases between. This CDR3 is built from 13 residues. From germline, CDR1 is LNHDA and CDR2 SQIVND (reference sequence). The chain's CDR3 is CASSIMEGEKLFF. The CDR3 region has the DNA TGTGCCAGTAGTATTATGGAGGGTGAAAAACTGTTTTTT.

This clone was observed many times. V usage is TRBV5-5 and J usage is TRBJ1-2, with 8 bases lining up with TRBD1. The junction had 3 bases not matched to a gene; V was cut back by 3 bases and J by 8 bases. The germline gives CDR1 SGHKS, CDR2 YYEKEE (reference sequence). The CDR3 has 12 residues. This CDR3 reads CASSWTGFGYTF. CDR3 coding DNA: TGTGCCAGCAGCTGGACAGGGTTCGGCTACACCTTC.

The rearrangement uses TRBV9 and TRBJ2-5, with 7 nucleotides matching TRBD2. CDR3 length: 16 residues. Germline trimming cut 0 bases from V and 4 bases from J; bases unmatched to any gene: 9. Looked up from germline, CDR1 is SGDLS and CDR2 is YYNGEE. The CDR3 DNA reads TGTGCCAGCAGCGTAGACGGCGGGAGTAGACCAGAGACCCAGTACTTC. It yields the protein CASSVDGGSRPETQYF.

V and J are TRBV19 and TRBJ2-7, with 7 bases matching TRBD2. V dropped 4 bases and J dropped 5; count of bases not matched to a gene: 5. There are 13 residues in the CDR3. CDR1 LNHDA and CDR2 SQIVND come from the germline V gene (reference sequence). CDR3 residues: CASSRTRSDEQYF. The DNA for the CDR3 is TGTGCCAGTAGTAGGACTAGGTCTGACGAGCAGTACTTC.

The rearrangement links TRBV7-2 to TRBJ2-7; a weak D match, TRBD2 (5 bases). Deletions cut 3 bases from V and 3 bases from J, with 12 bases between. CDR1 is SGHTA and CDR2 is FQGNSA in the germline V gene. The length of the CDR3 is 14 residues. This CDR3 reads CASSLDWNSYEQYF. The CDR3 bases are TGTGCCAGCAGCTTGGACTGGAATAGCTACGAGCAGTACTTC.

V is TRBV6-5 and J is TRBJ1-5; the match to TRBD1 covers 7 bases. CDR3 length: 15 residues. The germline V gene encodes CDR1 MNHEY and CDR2 SVGAGI. V lost 7 bases to trimming and J lost 6 bases; unmatched junction nucleotides: 12. The CDR3 nucleotides read TGTGCCAGCAAATGGGACAGCCCCTCGAGTCAGCCCCAGCATTTT. It encodes CASKWDSPSSQPQHF.

The chain has TRBV5-1 and TRBJ1-5; 11 nucleotides match TRBD1. CDR3 length equals 15 residues. Trimming at V came to 0 bases and at J to 6 bases, leaving 2 bases not matched to a gene. Germline values: CDR1 SGHRS, CDR2 YFSETQ. The CDR3 DNA reads TGCGCCAGCAGCTTGGAGGGGACAGGGGGTCAGCCCCAGCATTTT. It codes for CASSLEGTGGQPQHF.

This chain links TRBV28 with TRBJ2-7, with D tentatively TRBD1 (6 bases). The CDR3 contains 14 residues. Trimming pared 6 bases from V and 0 bases from J, leaving 12 bases between. CDR1 is MDHEN, CDR2 SYDVKM, per germline. CDR3 nucleotide sequence: TGTGCCAGCAGATACAGGGCGAGCTCCTACGAGCAGTACTTC. Its translation: CASRYRASSYEQYF. Based on the CDR3 plus reference TRBV28 and TRBJ2-7, the full variable domain is DVKVTQSSRYLVKRTGEKVFLECVQDMDHENMFWYRQDPGLGLRLIYFSYDVKMKEKGDIPEGYSVSREKKERFSLILESASTNQTSMYLCASRYRASSYEQYFGPGTRLTVT.

The chain combines TRBV28 with TRBJ1-5; unclear D gene. The CDR3 has 15 amino acids. Germline lookup yields CDR1 MDHEN and CDR2 SYDVKM. V shed 3 bases and J shed 2 bases, with 11 bases lying between them. The CDR3: CASSFGQRGNQPQHF. The CDR3 nucleotides read TGTGCCAGCAGTTTCGGGCAGAGGGGCAATCAGCCCCAGCATTTT.

The chain employs TRBV11-3 and TRBJ2-5; 10 bases fit TRBD1. Germline CDR1 and CDR2: SGHNT and YENEEA. The CDR3 has 14 amino acids. The J segment lost 5 bases and the V segment lost 5 bases, leaving 5 bases of the junction unmatched. The CDR3: CASSPGTGDETQYF. As DNA, the CDR3 is TGTGCCAGCAGCCCCGGGACAGGGGACGAGACCCAGTACTTC.

V and J are TRBV7-8 and TRBJ2-3; the match to TRBD2 covers 7 bases. CDR1 and CDR2 from the germline V gene are SGHVS and FQNEAQ. This CDR3 has 16 residues. Losses at the gene ends were 3 bases for V and 4 bases for J; bases not matched to a gene: 10. CDR3 sequence reads: CASSFGGGRAADTQYF. The DNA of the CDR3 is TGTGCCAGCAGCTTCGGGGGTGGGAGGGCCGCAGATACGCAGTATTTT. The full variable domain, its missing parts supplied by reference TRBV7-8 and TRBJ2-3, is GAGVSQSPRYKVAKRGQDVALRCDPISGHVSLFWYQQALGQGPEFLTYFQNEAQLDKSGLPSDRFFAERPEGSVSTLKIQRTQQEDSAVYLCASSFGGGRAADTQYFGPGTRLTVL.

The rearrangement links TRBV28 to TRBJ2-7; 10 nucleotides match TRBD2. J was trimmed by 1 base and V by 0 bases; bases with no gene match: 0. Germline V gives CDR1 MDHEN, CDR2 SYDVKM. This CDR3 region has 15 residues. The CDR3 protein is CASSLWTSGSYEQYF. The CDR3 DNA reads TGTGCCAGCAGTTTATGGACTAGCGGGTCCTACGAGCAGTACTTC.

The V and J genes are TRBV5-6 and TRBJ1-2, with TRBD1 matching 8 bases. The V and J ends lost 4 bases and 8 bases, in that order; junction bases with no gene match: 10. The CDR3 length is 14 residues. Looked up from germline, CDR1 is SGHDT and CDR2 is YYEEEE. CDR3 nucleotides: TGTGCCAGCAGCGGGAACGGACAGGGCCGGGGCTACACCTTC. It yields the protein CASSGNGQGRGYTF.

The chain couples TRBV7-9 to TRBJ1-4; 7 bases agree with TRBD1. The CDR3 runs 15 residues. From germline, CDR1 is SEHNR and CDR2 FQNEAQ (reference sequence). V trimming: 4 bases; J trimming: 8 bases; junction bases outside the gene matches: 10. DNA for the CDR3: TGTGCCAGCAGCTCCGGGGACAGTCGGGGAGAAAAACTGTTTTTT. It encodes CASSSGDSRGEKLFF.

The chain has TRBV5-1 and TRBJ1-4; 8 nucleotides agree with TRBD1. With 7 bases clipped from V and 7 bases from J, the junction kept 9 bases outside the gene matches. CDR3 size: 14 residues. Looked up from germline, CDR1 is SGHRS and CDR2 is YFSETQ. The CDR3, as DNA: TGCGCCAGCGCTATGGGGCAGGGGGCTGAAAAACTGTTTTTT. Protein sequence: CASAMGQGAEKLFF. The whole variable domain, filled in from reference TRBV5-1 and TRBJ1-4, reads KAGVTQTPRYLIKTRGQQVTLSCSPISGHRSVSWYQQTPGQGLQFLFEYFSETQRNKGNFPGRFSGRQFSNSRSEMNVSTLELGDSALYLCASAMGQGAEKLFFGSGTQLSVL.

V is TRBV28 and J is TRBJ1-3; D might be TRBD1 (5 bases). Trimming left V 8 bases short and J 0 bases short, with 11 bases between. The CDR3 is made up of 14 amino acids. In germline, CDR1 is MDHEN, CDR2 SYDVKM. The CDR3 nucleotides are TGTGCCAGCCAGGGTTTAAACTCTGGAAACACCATATATTTT. It translates to CASQGLNSGNTIYF.

This clone was found a few times. The V and J genes are TRBV18 and TRBJ1-5; 10 bases are a match to TRBD1. V lost 3 bases and J lost 6; bases outside the gene matches: 2. Germline V CDR1 and CDR2: KGHSH, LQKENI. The CDR3 sequence is 14 residues long. CDR3: CASSPGQGTQPQHF. The CDR3 bases are TGTGCCAGCTCACCGGGACAGGGGACTCAGCCCCAGCATTTT.

A note on this clone: Because the CDR3 is missing its conserved closing phenylalanine or tryptophan, this is likely a read error. Because the CDR3's place on the DNA is in doubt, the DNA is left out and the CDR3 is given as listed by TCRdb. The chain is built from TRBV5-1 and TRBJ1-1. The CDR3 adds up to 9 amino acids, both ends counted. Germline loops: CDR1 SGHRS, CDR2 YFSETQ. The CDR3 sequence: CASSLGCAI.

The genes are TRBV6-5 and TRBJ2-1, with 11 nucleotides matching TRBD2. CDR3 length: 14 amino acids. Germline assignment: CDR1 MNHEY and CDR2 SVGAGI. With 8 bases clipped from V and 6 bases from J, the junction kept 6 bases outside the gene matches. The CDR3 DNA reads TGTGCCAGCCCGACTAGCGGGGTTCTCAATGAGCAGTTCTTC. Its translation: CASPTSGVLNEQFF.

This chain uses TRBV5-4 with TRBJ1-2, with 7 bases that match TRBD1. V dropped 6 bases and J dropped 4; count of bases not matched to a gene: 15. CDR3 length: 16 residues. Germline V gene sequence: CDR1 SGHNT, CDR2 YYREEE (reference sequence). The CDR3 DNA reads TGTGCCAGCAAGCAATCGGCAGGGGGAGGCGTCTATGGCTACACCTTC. It yields the protein CASKQSAGGGVYGYTF.

The chain carries TRBV19 and TRBJ1-5; D may be TRBD1 (6 bases). The germline V and J ends were trimmed by 5 bases and 0 bases, with 14 bases remaining between them. The CDR3 runs 16 residues. The germline CDR1 and CDR2 sequences are LNHDA and SQIVND (reference sequence). The CDR3 sequence: CASSPTNRDSNQPQHF. The CDR3 DNA is TGTGCCAGTAGTCCAACCAACAGGGATAGCAATCAGCCCCAGCATTTT.

The chain carries TRBV19 and TRBJ1-1, with D perhaps TRBD1 (6 bases). Per the germline V gene, CDR1 is LNHDA and CDR2 is SQIVND (reference sequence). This CDR3 has 14 residues. Trimming removed 1 base at V and 4 bases at J, with 10 bases between. The CDR3 region is CASSIGRGATEAFF. The DNA for the CDR3 is TGTGCCAGTAGTATAGGACGGGGGGCCACTGAAGCTTTCTTT.

This CDR3 reads CASSLESGQGRSPLHF. In DNA, the CDR3 is TGTGCCAGCAGCTTAGAGTCCGGACAGGGGCGTTCACCCCTCCACTTT. This chain joins TRBV11-3 and TRBJ1-6, with 9 bases lining up with TRBD1. The CDR3 runs to 16 residues. From germline, CDR1 is SGHNT and CDR2 YENEEA. The junction had 6 bases not matched to a gene; V was cut back by 0 bases and J by 9 bases.

Notes on this clone: At the DNA level, this CDR3 is encoded by other sequences in the same sample as well. This rearrangement joins TRBV7-2 to TRBJ2-7, with 9 nucleotides matching TRBD1. Germline trimming cut 4 bases from V and 2 bases from J; bases unmatched to any gene: 3. The CDR3 is 14 residues long. The germline V gene encodes CDR1 SGHTA and CDR2 FQGNSA. CDR3: CASSSTGGPYEQYF. CDR3 nucleotides: TGTGCCAGCAGCTCAACAGGGGGCCCCTACGAGCAGTACTTC.

This clone was recorded a few times. The chain combines TRBV5-5 with TRBJ1-1; tentatively, D is TRBD1 (5 bases). Trimming took 5 bases from V and 2 from J, leaving 16 bases between them. The CDR3 is 15 amino acids. Germline V gives CDR1 SGHKS, CDR2 YYEKEE (reference sequence). In DNA, the CDR3 is TGTGCCAGCAGTCGAGCACAGGTCATCAACACTGAAGCTTTCTTT. As protein: CASSRAQVINTEAFF.

The rearrangement uses TRBV5-4 and TRBJ2-5; 12 bases align to TRBD2. V gave up 4 bases and J gave up 3 bases; unmatched junction bases: 19. The CDR3 loop spans 20 amino acids. Per the germline V gene, CDR1 is SGHNT and CDR2 is YYREEE (reference sequence). CDR3 sequence reads: CASSHPTGLAGRDRKETQYF. In DNA, the CDR3 is TGTGCCAGCAGCCACCCCACCGGACTAGCGGGACGGGATAGAAAAGAGACCCAGTACTTC.